The 26 T cell receptor beta chains listed next were all sequenced from one sample in a study of blood T cell repertoires in COVID-19. Data came from immunoSEQ multiplex PCR; TCRdb stores just in-frame clones and leaves some out. This sample yields 350,000 or so clones, of which 87% are seen a single time; more than 9% belongs to the top ten. The sequenced sample consisted of peripheral blood. The source is a woman aged 25 to 45 with COVID-19, enrolled during active disease.

This chain connects TRBV5-1 to TRBJ1-2, with D hard to call. The CDR3 sequence is 17 residues long. V was shortened by 5 bases and J by 5 bases, with 25 bases between the two germline ends. The germline V gene has CDR1 SGHRS and CDR2 YFSETQ. CDR3: CASSPHLGTSLSYGYTF. CDR3 DNA: TGCGCCAGCAGTCCTCATTTGGGCACCTCCTTATCTTATGGCTACACCTTC.

J is TRBJ1-4 and V is TRBV19, with TRBD1 matching over 8 bases. The V and J ends lost 7 bases and 6 bases, in that order; junction bases with no gene match: 7. This CDR3 is 14 amino acids long. CDR1 is LNHDA, CDR2 SQIVND, per germline (reference sequence). Here the CDR3 DNA reads TGTGCCAGTAACCGAGACAGGGGAGATGAAAAACTGTTTTTT. Translated: CASNRDRGDEKLFF.

J is TRBJ1-2 and V is TRBV19, with 9 nucleotides matching TRBD1. In germline, CDR1 is LNHDA, CDR2 SQIVND (reference sequence). V shed 5 bases, J shed 3 bases, and the junction held 4 bases outside the gene matches. The CDR3 contains 14 residues. CDR3 in amino acids: CASSYRGRDYGYTF. The CDR3 coding sequence is TGTGCCAGTAGTTACAGGGGGCGCGACTATGGCTACACCTTC.

This clone is a singleton in its sample. The J gene is TRBJ2-1, the V gene TRBV5-1; 9 positions match TRBD2. V lost 5 bases and J lost 4; bases outside the gene matches: 4. The germline gives CDR1 SGHRS, CDR2 YFSETQ. The CDR3 sequence is 14 residues long. CDR3 in amino acids: CASRGLAGYNEQFF. CDR3 sequence (DNA): TGCGCCAGCAGAGGTCTAGCGGGGTACAATGAGCAGTTCTTC.

The rearrangement links TRBV10-1 to TRBJ2-1; 11 bases match TRBD1. Trimming took 2 bases from V and 5 from J; bases not matched to a gene: 2. The CDR3 length is 15 residues. The germline V gene has CDR1 WNHNN and CDR2 SYGVQD (reference sequence). CDR3 sequence (DNA): TGCGCCAGCAGTGAGCGGGACAGGGGGGACAATGAGCAGTTCTTC. Encoded protein: CASSERDRGDNEQFF.

The rearrangement links TRBV15 to TRBJ2-3, with D uncertain. The germline V gene encodes CDR1 LNHNV and CDR2 YYDKDF (reference sequence). This CDR3 comprises 14 residues. V was trimmed by 2 bases and J by 2 bases, leaving 8 bases between them. The CDR3 coding sequence is TGTGCCACCAGCAGACCCATCCCCACAGATACGCAGTATTTT. It translates to CATSRPIPTDTQYF. The full variable domain, its missing parts supplied by reference TRBV15 and TRBJ2-3, is DAMVIQNPRYQVTQFGKPVTLSCSQTLNHNVMYWYQQKSSQAPKLLFHYYDKDFNNEADTPDNFQSRRPNTSFCFLDIRSPGLGDTAMYLCATSRPIPTDTQYFGPGTRLTVL.

The gene calls are TRBV28 and TRBJ1-4; D call uncertain. V was clipped by 6 bases and J by 7 bases, with 18 bases between them. Germline V lookup: CDR1 MDHEN, CDR2 SYDVKM. This CDR3 is built from 15 residues. The CDR3 loop is CASSLLRGAGEKLFF. CDR3 nucleotide sequence: TGTGCCAGCAGCCTCCTCCGAGGCGCGGGTGAAAAACTGTTTTTT.

The chain is built from TRBV7-9 and TRBJ2-1, with TRBD2 matching over 9 bases. Losses at the gene ends were 4 bases for V and 4 bases for J; bases not matched to a gene: 2. There are 14 residues in the CDR3. Germline V gene sequence: CDR1 SEHNR, CDR2 FQNEAQ (reference sequence). DNA of the CDR3: TGTGCCAGCAGCTCCGGACTAGCGTACAATGAGCAGTTCTTC. Amino acids: CASSSGLAYNEQFF.

This clone was observed a few times. At one end, the junction sequence differs from germline, possibly due to a read error. The chain employs TRBV29-1 and TRBJ2-1; tentative D call: TRBD1 (6 bases). Germline values: CDR1 SQVTM, CDR2 ANQGSEA. The CDR3 has 16 residues. The CDR3 DNA follows: TGCAGCGTTGAAGGGGGGCGAGGCCTGAGCTACGATGAGCAGTTCTTC. It yields the protein CSVEGGRGLSYDEQFF.

The V call is TRBV30, the J call TRBJ2-5; TRBD2 might be the D (7 bases). V was pared by 0 bases and J by 5 bases, with 10 bases between. Germline V gene data show CDR1 as GTSNPN and CDR2 as SVGIG (reference sequence). This CDR3 has 13 amino acids. CDR3 coding DNA: TGTGCCTGGAGTGTGGGGGGGCCTGAGACCCAGTACTTC. It codes for CAWSVGGPETQYF.

V gene TRBV7-2 combines with J gene TRBJ1-1; the match to TRBD1 covers 9 bases. V lost 1 base, J lost 2 bases, and 5 bases stayed unmatched. CDR1 is SGHTA and CDR2 is FQGNSA in the germline V gene. The CDR3 is 16 amino acids. Written as DNA, the CDR3 is TGTGCCAGCAGCTTAGTCGGGACAGGGCTAAACACTGAAGCTTTCTTT. This sequence encodes CASSLVGTGLNTEAFF.

Comment on this clone: Other DNA sequences in the same sample also yield this CDR3. The chain uses TRBV10-3 and TRBJ1-2; D unclear. Trimming removed 0 bases at V and 4 bases at J, with 9 bases between. This CDR3 spans 14 amino acids. Germline V CDR1 and CDR2: ENHRY, SYGVKD. This CDR3 reads CAISESGGPYGYTF. CDR3 sequence (DNA): TGTGCCATCAGTGAGTCAGGAGGGCCCTATGGCTACACCTTC.

This rearrangement joins TRBV11-2 to TRBJ2-4, with no clear D. The CDR3 runs to 15 residues. The germline V gene encodes CDR1 SGHAT and CDR2 FQNNGV. The V gene lost 1 base and the J gene lost 0 bases, with 7 bases spanning the gap. As DNA, the CDR3 is TGTGCCAGCAGCTTAGTCATAGCAGCCAAAAACATTCAGTACTTC. Protein: CASSLVIAAKNIQYF.

This chain links TRBV2 with TRBJ2-1; D might be TRBD1 (6 bases). The V end was cut by 6 bases, the J end by 6 bases, with 15 bases between. There are 14 residues in the CDR3. Germline loops: CDR1 SNHLY, CDR2 FYNNEI. CDR3 in DNA: TGTGCCAGCAGGGTCCTCAGCAGGGGCAATGAGCAGTTCTTC. Translated, it gives CASRVLSRGNEQFF.

The genes are TRBV19 and TRBJ1-5; a weak D match, TRBD1 (6 bases). The germline gives CDR1 LNHDA, CDR2 SQIVND (reference sequence). The CDR3 has 15 amino acids. The V and J ends lost 5 bases and 4 bases respectively, with 15 bases between them. The CDR3 DNA reads TGTGCCAGTAGTGACGGACAGTTACCAAATCAGCCCCAGCATTTT. Encoded protein: CASSDGQLPNQPQHF.

This clone has just one count. This chain joins TRBV2 and TRBJ2-1; 9 bases align to TRBD1. With 2 bases clipped from V and 6 bases from J, the junction kept 8 bases outside the gene matches. This CDR3 region has 16 residues. Germline CDR1 and CDR2: SNHLY and FYNNEI. CDR3 DNA: TGTGCCAGCAGTGAAACCGGGACAGGGTACATCAATGAGCAGTTCTTC. Protein product: CASSETGTGYINEQFF. Looking up the rest from reference TRBV2 and TRBJ2-1 gives the full variable domain: EPEVTQTPSHQVTQMGQEVILRCVPISNHLYFYWYRQILGQKVEFLVSFYNNEISEKSEIFDDQFSVERPDGSNFTLKIRSTKLEDSAMYFCASSETGTGYINEQFFGPGTRLTVL.

The gene calls are TRBV9 and TRBJ2-5; 15 bases align to TRBD2. Germline V gene data show CDR1 as SGDLS and CDR2 as YYNGEE. The CDR3 runs to 15 residues. J gave up 8 bases and V 3 bases, and 5 bases lay outside the gene matches. The CDR3: CASSGTSGRDETQYF. In DNA form, the CDR3 reads TGTGCCAGCAGCGGGACTAGCGGGAGGGACGAAACCCAGTACTTC.

As concerns this clone: This specimen includes other DNA sequences encoding the same CDR3. The chain carries TRBV7-2 and TRBJ2-7, with 7 nucleotides matching TRBD2. Trimming removed 0 bases from V and 2 bases from J; junction bases left unmatched: 1. The CDR3 totals 14 residues. CDR1 and CDR2 from the germline V gene are SGHTA and FQGNSA. CDR3 residues: CASSLAGRAYEQYF. The CDR3 nucleotides read TGTGCCAGCAGCTTAGCGGGGAGGGCCTACGAGCAGTACTTC. Full variable domain (rest looked up from reference TRBV7-2 and TRBJ2-7): GAGVSQSPSNKVTEKGKDVELRCDPISGHTALYWYRQSLGQGLEFLIYFQGNSAPDKSGLPSDRFSAERTGGSVSTLTIQRTQQEDSAVYLCASSLAGRAYEQYFGPGTRLTVT.

The V call is TRBV6-5, the J call TRBJ2-7; TRBD1 matches 7 bases. Per germline, CDR1 MNHEY and CDR2 SVGAGI. The CDR3 extends over 13 amino acids. V dropped 6 bases and J dropped 3; count of bases not matched to a gene: 5. CDR3 bases: TGTGCCAGCAGCAGACAGGGAATCTACGAGCAGTACTTC. Amino acid sequence: CASSRQGIYEQYF.

The chain employs TRBV29-1 and TRBJ2-1; 7 bases align to TRBD1. Germline CDR1 SQVTM, CDR2 ANQGSEA. V lost 5 bases to trimming and J lost 13 bases; unmatched junction nucleotides: 11. This CDR3 region has 12 residues. DNA of the CDR3: TGCAGCGTTAGGACAGGTACTATGGTCCAGTTCTTC. Protein sequence: CSVRTGTMVQFF.

The chain is built from TRBV6-4 and TRBJ1-1; D gene uncertain. This CDR3 is built from 13 residues. Germline CDR1 reads MRHNA; CDR2 reads SNTAGT. V was trimmed by 3 bases and J by 1 base, leaving 6 bases between them. The CDR3 DNA reads as TGTGCCAGCAGTGAGGCAGGGAACACTGAAGCTTTCTTT. Protein sequence: CASSEAGNTEAFF.

The chain employs TRBV7-9 and TRBJ1-6; 7 bases align to TRBD1. V gave up 5 bases and J gave up 8 bases; unmatched junction bases: 9. The CDR3 contains 15 residues. Germline CDR1 and CDR2: SEHNR and FQNEAQ (reference sequence). The DNA of the CDR3 is TGTGCCAGCAGCCCTTTAGACAGGGAGTATTCACCCCTCCACTTT. Translated, it gives CASSPLDREYSPLHF.

This clone was seen a handful of times. This sequence joins TRBV5-1 and TRBJ1-5; D call uncertain. V lost 4 bases, J lost 2 bases, and 16 bases lay in between. CDR3 length: 16 residues. Germline lookup yields CDR1 SGHRS and CDR2 YFSETQ. The CDR3 DNA sequence: TGCGCCAGCAGCCCGCGGCCCCGGGGAGGCAATCAGCCCCAGCATTTT. Its translation is CASSPRPRGGNQPQHF.

The CDR3 DNA reads TGTGCCAGTAGGGTGGGACAGGGAGACTATGAAGCTTTCTTT. This codes for CASRVGQGDYEAFF. This chain connects TRBV19 to TRBJ1-1, with 9 bases aligning to TRBD1. The CDR3 is 14 amino acids. Germline CDR1 is LNHDA and CDR2 is SQIVND (reference sequence). The V segment lost 6 bases and the J segment 7 bases; nucleotides outside the gene matches: 9.

V and J are TRBV2 and TRBJ2-3, with 9 bases fitting TRBD2. CDR1 is SNHLY and CDR2 is FYNNEI in the germline V gene. The CDR3 is made up of 15 amino acids. Losses at the gene ends were 1 base for V and 4 bases for J; bases not matched to a gene: 3. The CDR3 region is CASSEVAGGADTQYF. For the CDR3, the DNA is TGTGCCAGCAGTGAAGTGGCGGGAGGGGCAGATACGCAGTATTTT.

This chain connects TRBV27 to TRBJ1-5; 10 nucleotides align to TRBD1. The CDR3 length is 14 residues. Germline V gene sequence: CDR1 MNHEY, CDR2 SMNVEV (reference sequence). The J segment lost 5 bases and the V segment lost 6 bases, leaving 4 bases of the junction unmatched. Here the CDR3 reads CASSGQGGYQPQHF. Written as DNA, the CDR3 is TGTGCCAGCAGCGGACAGGGGGGATATCAGCCCCAGCATTTT.